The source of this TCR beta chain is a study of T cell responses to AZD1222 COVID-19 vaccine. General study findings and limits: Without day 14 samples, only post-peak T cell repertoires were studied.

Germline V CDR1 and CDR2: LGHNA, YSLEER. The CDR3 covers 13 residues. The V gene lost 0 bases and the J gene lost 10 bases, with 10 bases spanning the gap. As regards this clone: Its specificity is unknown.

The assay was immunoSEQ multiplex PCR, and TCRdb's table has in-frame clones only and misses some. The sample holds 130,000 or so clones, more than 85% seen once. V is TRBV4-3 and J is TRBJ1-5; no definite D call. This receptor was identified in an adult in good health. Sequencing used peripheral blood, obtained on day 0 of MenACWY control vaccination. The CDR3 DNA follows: TGCGCCAGCAGCCAAGATATTGAGGGTCCCCAGCATTTT. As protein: CASSQDIEGPQHF.